These 21 T cell receptor beta chains originate from one sample sequenced in a study of metastatic and nonmetastatic thyroid tumors (dated by TCRdb to the early 2020s). None of the patients had been given any treatment before thyroid surgery. Libraries were prepared through PCR. Sequencing used an Illumina HiSeq 4000. Through fastp at Q25 and MiXCR, TCRdb rebuilt clones from the public reads, retaining in-frame beta chains. This sample is represented by about 27,000 clones; 16% of them were singletons. Of the sample, approximately 6.5% is held by the ten largest clones. The sequenced material came from blood. Every receptor here comes from a male donor with papillary thyroid cancer or a benign thyroid nodule (not recorded which). Some clones in this sample may be carry-over from other donors' samples.

There are a few counts of this clone. The CDR3 region has the DNA TGTGCTAGTGGTTTTGTACCCACCGGCAGGACCCCCAGGGGGCGAGGGACTGAAGCTTTCTTT. Its translation: CASGFVPTGRTPRGRGTEAFF. V and J are TRBV12-5 and TRBJ1-1; 8 bases map to TRBD1. Germline-derived CDR1 and CDR2 are LGHNT and FRNRAP. Losses at the gene ends were 3 bases for V and 5 bases for J; bases not matched to a gene: 26. The CDR3 runs 21 residues.

This clone has ten or more counts. The chain recombines TRBV27 with TRBJ2-7, with 7 bases aligning to TRBD2. This CDR3 is built from 15 residues. V gave up 3 bases and J gave up 2 bases; unmatched junction bases: 7. CDR1 and CDR2 (germline): MNHEY, SMNVEV (reference sequence). The CDR3 sequence is CASSFITGGTYEQYF. The CDR3 DNA reads TGTGCCAGCAGTTTCATTACGGGGGGTACCTACGAGCAGTACTTC.

This clone was observed many times. V gene TRBV7-2 combines with J gene TRBJ1-1; tentatively, D is TRBD1 (5 bases). V lost 8 bases and J lost 10, with 20 bases in between. The CDR3 is made up of 13 amino acids. Germline CDR1 and CDR2: SGHTA and FQGNSA. The CDR3 nucleotides are TGTGCCAGCGGTCTTATCGCGGGCGGGGGAGCTTTCTTT. It yields the protein CASGLIAGGGAFF.

This clone has a count of ten or more. V is TRBV28 and J is TRBJ2-1; no definite D call. The CDR3 totals 13 residues. V lost 8 bases, J lost 10 bases, and 18 bases lay in between. Germline V gene data show CDR1 as MDHEN and CDR2 as SYDVKM. The CDR3 spells CASGTETSWEQFF. The CDR3 nucleotides read TGTGCCAGCGGAACGGAAACGTCCTGGGAGCAGTTCTTC.

Many counts were recorded for this clone. V and J are TRBV4-2 and TRBJ2-3, with D unclear. Trimming stripped 0 bases from V and 7 bases from J, with 11 bases between. This CDR3 is 14 amino acids long. Germline V gene lookup returns CDR1 LGHNA and CDR2 YNFKEQ. The chain's CDR3 is CASSQEGSSHTQYF. In DNA form, the CDR3 reads TGTGCCAGCAGCCAAGAGGGTAGTTCCCATACGCAGTATTTT.

The table lists this clone with many counts. The junction departs from germline at one end; a sequencing error may be responsible. This same CDR3 is encoded by further DNA sequences in the sample. The chain uses TRBV28 and TRBJ1-5; D perhaps matches TRBD1 (5 bases). Germline CDR1 reads MDHEN; CDR2 reads SYDVKM. The CDR3 loop spans 18 amino acids. CDR3 loop: CASSLSLTAGVSNQPQHF. The CDR3 nucleotides are TGTGCCAGCAGTTTAAGCCTGACGGCGGGGGTTAGCAATCAGCCCCAGCACTTT. Full variable domain (outside the CDR3, taken from reference TRBV28 and TRBJ1-5): DVKVTQSSRYLVKRTGEKVFLECVQDMDHENMFWYRQDPGLGLRLIYFSYDVKMKEKGDIPEGYSVSREKKERFSLILESASTNQTSMYLCASSLSLTAGVSNQPQHFGDGTRLSIL.

This clone was observed many times. The chain employs TRBV5-6 and TRBJ1-5; the D is unclear. The germline V gene encodes CDR1 SGHDT and CDR2 YYEEEE. The V end was cut by 4 bases, the J end by 2 bases, with 13 bases between. This CDR3 region has 15 residues. CDR3 in amino acids: CASSITAGGNQPQHF. CDR3 in DNA: TGTGCCAGCAGCATCACGGCTGGGGGCAATCAGCCCCAGCATTTT.

This clone was picked up many times. The genes are TRBV24-1 and TRBJ2-1; 10 nucleotides align to TRBD1. The V and J ends lost 1 base and 8 bases, in that order; junction bases with no gene match: 4. CDR1 KGHDR and CDR2 SFDVKD come from the germline V gene. There are 15 residues in the CDR3. The CDR3 region has the DNA TGTGCCACCAGTGATTTAGGGACAGGGGTCGATGAGCAGTTCTTC. It translates to CATSDLGTGVDEQFF.

This chain uses TRBV19 with TRBJ2-4; D remains unclear. Per germline, CDR1 LNHDA and CDR2 SQIVND (reference sequence). This CDR3 region has 13 residues. With 7 bases removed from V and 13 bases from J, the gap between germline ends came to 20 bases. This CDR3 is CASKRREADTQYF. DNA for the CDR3: TGTGCCAGTAAGAGGAGAGAGGCAGATACGCAGTACTTC. Full variable domain (remainder filled in from reference TRBV19 and TRBJ2-4): DGGITQSPKYLFRKEGQNVTLSCEQNLNHDAMYWYRQDPGQGLRLIYYSQIVNDFQKGDIAEGYSVSREKKESFPLTVTSAQKNPTAFYLCASKRREADTQYFGAGTRLSVL.

At least ten counts were recorded for this clone. The CDR3 bases are TGCGCCAGCAGCTTGGTTCCCGGACTAGCCGCCTACGAGCAGTACTTC. Translation gives CASSLVPGLAAYEQYF. V is TRBV5-1 and J is TRBJ2-7; 8 nucleotides align to TRBD2. J was trimmed by 2 bases and V by 0 bases; bases with no gene match: 7. CDR3 size: 16 residues. The V gene's germline CDR1 is SGHRS and CDR2 YFSETQ. Looking up the rest from reference TRBV5-1 and TRBJ2-7 gives the full variable domain: KAGVTQTPRYLIKTRGQQVTLSCSPISGHRSVSWYQQTPGQGLQFLFEYFSETQRNKGNFPGRFSGRQFSNSRSEMNVSTLELGDSALYLCASSLVPGLAAYEQYFGPGTRLTVT.

There are many counts of this clone. The genes are TRBV14 and TRBJ2-1; D unclear. The V gene lost 2 bases and the J gene lost 4 bases, with 15 bases spanning the gap. This CDR3 spans 16 amino acids. Germline loops: CDR1 SGHDN, CDR2 FVKESK. The CDR3 loop is CASSQRFPAIYNEQFF. CDR3 coding DNA: TGTGCCAGCAGCCAACGATTTCCGGCTATTTACAATGAGCAGTTCTTC. Looking up the rest from reference TRBV14 and TRBJ2-1 gives the full variable domain: EAGVTQFPSHSVIEKGQTVTLRCDPISGHDNLYWYRRVMGKEIKFLLHFVKESKQDESGMPNNRFLAERTGGTYSTLKVQPAELEDSGVYFCASSQRFPAIYNEQFFGPGTRLTVL.

This chain connects TRBV11-2 to TRBJ2-3, with no clear D. Trimming cost V 5 bases and J 6 bases, with 18 bases left between them. The CDR3 sequence is 15 residues long. The V gene's germline CDR1 is SGHAT and CDR2 FQNNGV. The CDR3 nucleotides are TGTGCCAGCAGCGAAAATCTACTGCCTGTGGATACGCAGTATTTT. Encoded protein: CASSENLLPVDTQYF.

This clone was detected ten times or more. This may arise from a read error, as a much more abundant clone is one base away. This sample also contains other DNA sequences that code for the same CDR3. The chain links TRBV6-1 to TRBJ2-2; maybe TRBD2 (5 bases). Trimming shortened V by 7 bases and J by 8 bases, and 11 bases separated the two germline ends. Germline V lookup: CDR1 MNHNS, CDR2 SASEGT. CDR3 length equals 12 residues. In DNA form, the CDR3 reads TGTGCCAGCAAGGGAGCCACTGGGGAGCTGTTTTTT. Translating it yields CASKGATGELFF.

This clone was observed at least ten times. The CDR3 DNA reads as TGCGCCAGTTCTCCCTTCCACAGGGAGGGCGAGCAGTACTTC. Translated, it gives CASSPFHREGEQYF. The chain carries TRBV10-2 and TRBJ2-7; D might be TRBD2 (7 bases). The germline V gene encodes CDR1 WSHSY and CDR2 SAAADI. There are 14 residues in the CDR3. The V end was cut by 9 bases, the J end by 6 bases, with 21 bases between.

This clone has more than one count but fewer than ten. The gene calls are TRBV6-2 or TRBV6-3 and TRBJ1-1; D is perhaps TRBD1 (5 bases). Germline CDR1 is MNHEY and CDR2 is SVGEGT. Trimming took 0 bases from V and 4 from J, leaving 12 bases between them. The length of the CDR3 is 15 residues. The CDR3 nucleotides read TGTGCCAGCAGTTACTCAGGGGTCTTCAGCACTGAAGCTTTCTTT. Amino acid sequence: CASSYSGVFSTEAFF.

The genes are TRBV20-1 and TRBJ1-1, with D maybe TRBD1 (6 bases). The V end was cut by 2 bases, the J end by 4 bases, with 11 bases between. Germline CDR1 is DFQATT and CDR2 is SNEGSKA (reference sequence). The CDR3 runs to 13 residues. Written as DNA, the CDR3 is TGCAGTGCTAGACAGGGGCTGGGCACTGAAGCTTTCTTT. Its translation is CSARQGLGTEAFF.

This chain uses TRBV30 with TRBJ2-7; 10 positions agree with TRBD2. Germline V gives CDR1 GTSNPN, CDR2 SVGIG (reference sequence). The CDR3 totals 15 residues. Trimming at V came to 4 bases and at J to 3 bases, leaving 9 bases not matched to a gene. Here the CDR3 reads CAWTHSGRGIYEQYF. CDR3 sequence (DNA): TGTGCCTGGACCCACAGCGGGAGGGGTATCTACGAGCAGTACTTC.

V is TRBV3-1 and J is TRBJ2-2; D possibly corresponds to TRBD2 (6 bases). The length of the CDR3 is 16 residues. V lost 3 bases to trimming and J lost 6 bases, with 17 bases between them. Germline V gene lookup returns CDR1 LGHDT and CDR2 YNNKEL (reference sequence). CDR3 DNA sequence: TGTGCCAGCAGCCAGATCGGGGGACTTTCCCCCGGGGAGCTGTTTTTT. As protein: CASSQIGGLSPGELFF.

The sample holds a few counts of this clone. J is TRBJ1-2 and V is TRBV27; no reliable D call. CDR3 length: 12 residues. V lost 7 bases to trimming and J lost 6 bases, with 12 bases between them. The germline gives CDR1 MNHEY, CDR2 SMNVEV (reference sequence). CDR3 loop: CASTSVGNGYTF. DNA of the CDR3: TGTGCCAGCACCAGTGTGGGGAATGGCTACACCTTC.

V is TRBV27 and J is TRBJ2-2; 7 bases match TRBD1. The V segment lost 6 bases and the J segment 5 bases; nucleotides outside the gene matches: 9. Germline V gene lookup returns CDR1 MNHEY and CDR2 SMNVEV (reference sequence). The CDR3 totals 15 residues. The CDR3 spells CASSLVSTGTGELFF. CDR3 in DNA: TGTGCCAGCAGCTTAGTGTCGACAGGGACCGGGGAGCTGTTTTTT.

This clone was picked up many times. CDR3 DNA: TGTGCCAGCAGTGAATGGAGGACTAGCGGAAACACCGGGGAGCTGTTTTTT. Protein product: CASSEWRTSGNTGELFF. The V gene is TRBV25-1, the J gene TRBJ2-2, with 10 bases fitting TRBD2. The CDR3 spans 17 residues. After removal of 1 base from V and 2 bases from J, the junction contained 4 bases not matched to a gene. Germline CDR1 and CDR2: MGHDK and SYGVNS.